What follows are 30 T cell receptor beta chains derived from one specimen sequenced in a study of technical replicates of blood from several donors listed by TCRdb under 2017. The library was built by means of the immunoSEQ multiplex PCR assay. TCRdb holds this immuneACCESS table with in-frame rearrangements only. Some clones are missing; in checked studies, unresolved V genes explain under half, and the rest has no known cause. In this sample the table shows fewer than 85,000 clones, 90% to 95% of which occur a single time. The top ten hold roughly 4.5% of the sample. What was sequenced was PBMCs. These receptor sequences come from a human donor in good health. Some clones in this sample may be carry-over from other donors' samples.

This clone was seen only a few times. The gene calls are TRBV5-4 and TRBJ2-4; a possible D gene is TRBD2 (6 bases). V was trimmed by 4 bases and J by 6 bases, leaving 17 bases between them. This CDR3 is 15 amino acids long. The germline V gene has CDR1 SGHNT and CDR2 YYREEE (reference sequence). CDR3 DNA: TGTGCCAGCAGCCCAGGGACTTCAGCGGGAAACATTCAGTACTTC. Translation gives CASSPGTSAGNIQYF.

This chain links TRBV5-1 with TRBJ2-3, with TRBD2 matching 12 bases. J was trimmed by 10 bases and V by 3 bases; bases with no gene match: 9. The CDR3 consists of 15 residues. Germline-derived CDR1 and CDR2 are SGHRS and YFSETQ. In DNA form, the CDR3 reads TGCGCCAGCAGCTCCTCTAGCGGGGGGGCCGCTGCGCAGTATTTT. This encodes CASSSSSGGAAAQYF.

The rearrangement links TRBV5-4 to TRBJ1-6; D is unresolved. Germline values: CDR1 SGHNT, CDR2 YYREEE (reference sequence). Trimming left V 2 bases short and J 1 base short, with 7 bases between. The CDR3 is 15 amino acids. The CDR3 loop is CASSFGQSYNSPLHF. CDR3 DNA sequence: TGTGCCAGCAGCTTTGGTCAGTCCTATAATTCACCCCTCCACTTT.

The chain uses TRBV27 and TRBJ1-6; 7 bases fit TRBD1. The CDR3 runs to 16 residues. CDR1 is MNHEY and CDR2 is SMNVEV in the germline V gene (reference sequence). J lost 7 bases, V lost 3 bases, and 9 bases had no gene match. The CDR3 here is CASSLAPTGQNSPLHF. In DNA form, the CDR3 reads TGTGCCAGCAGTTTGGCCCCGACAGGGCAGAATTCACCCCTCCACTTT.

The gene calls are TRBV15 and TRBJ2-7; D might be TRBD1 (7 bases). The germline gives CDR1 LNHNV, CDR2 YYDKDF (reference sequence). V lost 0 bases, J lost 1 base, and 13 bases lay in between. The CDR3 is made up of 16 amino acids. The CDR3 spells CATSRDNPGGSYEQYF. The CDR3 nucleotides are TGTGCCACCAGCAGAGATAACCCAGGGGGGTCCTACGAGCAGTACTTC.

In nucleotides, the CDR3 is TGTGCCAGCAAGGACAGGGGGTTCGAGCAGTACTTC. Translated, it gives CASKDRGFEQYF. V gene TRBV27 combines with J gene TRBJ2-7; TRBD1 matches at 10 bases. The CDR3 runs to 12 residues. Germline CDR1 MNHEY, CDR2 SMNVEV (reference sequence). V dropped 7 bases and J dropped 6; count of bases not matched to a gene: 3.

The rearrangement joins TRBV19 to TRBJ2-1, with TRBD2 identical over 8 bases. Germline loops: CDR1 LNHDA, CDR2 SQIVND (reference sequence). V lost 4 bases and J lost 4; bases outside the gene matches: 6. This CDR3 is 15 amino acids long. CDR3: CASSTGLAGYNEQFF. The CDR3 region has the DNA TGTGCCAGTAGTACTGGACTAGCTGGGTACAATGAGCAGTTCTTC.

The chain links TRBV5-6 to TRBJ2-4; 8 bases align to TRBD1. The CDR3 contains 17 residues. V lost 1 base, J lost 7 bases, and 13 bases stayed unmatched. Germline V gives CDR1 SGHDT, CDR2 YYEEEE. The CDR3 DNA sequence: TGTGCCAGCAGCTTGTTGCCCGCAGGGGGCGACGGTAACATTCAGTACTTC. Translation gives CASSLLPAGGDGNIQYF.

This clone is termed medium-sized. At the DNA level, this CDR3 is encoded by other sequences in the same sample as well. The chain joins TRBV5-1 to TRBJ2-1; 9 bases line up with TRBD2. After removal of 4 bases from V and 4 bases from J, the junction contained 3 bases not matched to a gene. This CDR3 region has 14 residues. The germline CDR1 and CDR2 sequences are SGHRS and YFSETQ. CDR3 in amino acids: CASSPAGGYNEQFF. The CDR3 DNA is TGCGCCAGCAGCCCGGCGGGAGGGTACAATGAGCAGTTCTTC.

The V and J genes are TRBV7-9 and TRBJ1-4; 10 bases agree with TRBD1. Germline V gives CDR1 SEHNR, CDR2 FQNEAQ (reference sequence). Trimming took 5 bases from V and 4 from J; bases not matched to a gene: 7. The CDR3 contains 16 residues. CDR3 in amino acids: CASSPRDRGVNEKLFF. As DNA, the CDR3 is TGTGCCAGCAGCCCCCGGGACAGGGGTGTTAATGAAAAACTGTTTTTT.

The genes are TRBV6-7 and TRBJ2-7; possible D gene TRBD1, 7 bases. TRBV6-7 is known as an ORF, though its function is uncertain. There are 15 residues in the CDR3. V lost 10 bases to trimming and J lost 5 bases, with 24 bases between them. Written as DNA, the CDR3 is TGTGCCACTTACACCGGGGGCGGGGACAGCCACGAGCAGTACTTC. The encoded protein is CATYTGGGDSHEQYF.

The gene calls are TRBV7-3 and TRBJ2-3; no clear D gene. The V gene lost 6 bases and the J gene lost 2 bases, with 9 bases spanning the gap. The CDR3 covers 13 residues. Germline V gene sequence: CDR1 SGHTA, CDR2 FQGTGA. CDR3 coding DNA: TGTGCCAGCAGTCTCGAGCACACAGATACGCAGTATTTT. Translation: CASSLEHTDTQYF.

The genes are TRBV2 and TRBJ1-4, with D possibly being TRBD1 (6 bases). This CDR3 is 15 amino acids long. The ends were cut back, 6 bases at V and 6 bases at J, with 17 bases in the middle. Germline V gene sequence: CDR1 SNHLY, CDR2 FYNNEI. CDR3 region: CASSGGRGRHEKLFF. In nucleotides, the CDR3 is TGTGCCAGCAGCGGGGGGCGTGGGCGGCATGAAAAACTGTTTTTT.

Only a few counts were recorded for this clone. The chain links TRBV7-6 to TRBJ2-5; TRBD1 matches at 7 bases. This CDR3 has 16 amino acids. The germline V gene has CDR1 SGHVS and CDR2 FNYEAQ. V lost 2 bases and J lost 4; bases outside the gene matches: 10. This chain's CDR3 is CASSLPDREITETQYF. The DNA of the CDR3 is TGTGCCAGCAGCTTACCTGACAGGGAGATAACAGAGACCCAGTACTTC.

The chain recombines TRBV5-1 with TRBJ1-4, with a tentative D call TRBD1 (5 bases). Per the germline V gene, CDR1 is SGHRS and CDR2 is YFSETQ. The CDR3 has 16 amino acids. With 0 bases removed from V and 7 bases from J, the gap between germline ends came to 16 bases. The CDR3 sequence: CASSLAGVGLSEKLFF. Here the CDR3 DNA reads TGCGCCAGCAGCTTGGCGGGCGTGGGACTATCTGAAAAACTGTTTTTT.

This clone was recorded once. The genes are TRBV27 and TRBJ1-3; no reliable D call. Between the trimmed V and J ends, which lost 0 bases and 2 bases, there was a span of 5 bases. CDR3 length: 14 amino acids. The germline V gene encodes CDR1 MNHEY and CDR2 SMNVEV (reference sequence). CDR3 region: CASSLSPAGNTIYF. The CDR3 nucleotides are TGTGCCAGCAGTTTATCCCCGGCTGGAAACACCATATATTTT.

V usage is TRBV19 and J usage is TRBJ1-1; D possibly corresponds to TRBD1 (5 bases). Germline CDR1 reads LNHDA; CDR2 reads SQIVND (reference sequence). With 2 bases removed from V and 7 bases from J, the gap between germline ends came to 17 bases. CDR3 length: 15 residues. The CDR3 loop reads CASSIYKVTGDEAFF. DNA of the CDR3: TGTGCCAGTAGTATATATAAGGTTACAGGAGATGAAGCTTTCTTT.

The chain recombines TRBV7-2 with TRBJ2-3, with TRBD2 matching over 11 bases. The germline gives CDR1 SGHTA, CDR2 FQGNSA. The CDR3 runs to 16 residues. The junction had 5 bases not matched to a gene; V was cut back by 3 bases and J by 3 bases. DNA of the CDR3: TGTGCCAGCAGCTTTCCTAGCGGGGGGCGGACAGATACGCAGTATTTT. Encoded protein: CASSFPSGGRTDTQYF.

J is TRBJ2-6 and V is TRBV10-3; 9 bases map to TRBD1. The V and J ends lost 7 bases and 1 base, in that order; junction bases with no gene match: 8. Germline CDR1 is ENHRY and CDR2 is SYGVKD. This CDR3 comprises 17 residues. CDR3 protein: CAITSDRGKSGANVLTF. In nucleotides, the CDR3 is TGTGCCATCACTTCGGACAGGGGAAAATCTGGGGCCAACGTCCTGACTTTC.

The chain has TRBV7-9 and TRBJ2-7; D is undetermined. The CDR3 consists of 12 residues. Trimming pared 5 bases from V and 3 bases from J, leaving 8 bases between. The germline V gene encodes CDR1 SEHNR and CDR2 FQNEAQ (reference sequence). CDR3 bases: TGTGCCAGCAGCATGGCTAGCTACGAGCAGTACTTC. Amino acids: CASSMASYEQYF.

The V and J genes are TRBV6-1 and TRBJ2-4; the match to TRBD1 covers 11 bases. The V and J ends lost 1 base and 7 bases, in that order; junction bases with no gene match: 6. In germline, CDR1 is MNHNS, CDR2 SASEGT. This CDR3 is 16 amino acids long. The CDR3 DNA reads as TGTGCCAGCAGTGAAGGGACAGGGGGCGAGAGGAACATTCAGTACTTC. Translation gives CASSEGTGGERNIQYF.

The chain uses TRBV14 and TRBJ2-1, with a tentative D call TRBD2 (7 bases). Germline CDR1 SGHDN, CDR2 FVKESK. The CDR3 has 16 residues. V was clipped by 4 bases and J by 3 bases, with 16 bases between them. The CDR3 is CASSPNGRGHYNEQFF. The CDR3 DNA is TGTGCCAGCAGCCCAAATGGGCGGGGGCACTACAATGAGCAGTTCTTC.

The chain couples TRBV21-1 to TRBJ2-5; the D call in the table, TRBD1, was not verified against the DNA. TRBV21-1 is a known pseudogene. The CDR3 is 14 amino acids. As DNA, the CDR3 is TGTGCCAGCAGCAACGCGGACAGGGAAGAGACCCAGTACTTC. It is translated as CASSNADREETQYF.

This clone occurred once. The genes are TRBV7-2 and TRBJ1-2; 8 bases fit TRBD1. J gave up 8 bases and V 0 bases, and 17 bases lay outside the gene matches. In germline, CDR1 is SGHTA, CDR2 FQGNSA. This CDR3 comprises 18 residues. The CDR3 region has the DNA TGTGCCAGCAGCTTAGCGGAGGGGGTAGCCACCAGGGGGCGGGGCTACACCTTC. Translating gives CASSLAEGVATRGRGYTF.

The chain couples TRBV7-2 to TRBJ2-1, with D perhaps matching TRBD1 (6 bases). Trimming removed 5 bases at V and 3 bases at J, with 17 bases between. Per the germline V gene, CDR1 is SGHTA and CDR2 is FQGNSA. CDR3 length equals 16 residues. CDR3 DNA: TGTGCCAGCAGCACCCGGTTGGGGGCGGTCTACAATGAGCAGTTCTTC. Translated: CASSTRLGAVYNEQFF.

V usage is TRBV7-3 and J usage is TRBJ2-2; possibly TRBD1 for D (6 bases). The CDR3 loop spans 16 amino acids. Trimming cost V 1 base and J 2 bases, with 11 bases left between them. Per germline, CDR1 SGHTA and CDR2 FQGTGA. CDR3 loop: CASSLRGGLNTGELFF. CDR3 sequence (DNA): TGTGCCAGCAGCTTAAGAGGGGGTCTAAACACCGGGGAGCTGTTTTTT.

The chain carries TRBV2 and TRBJ1-6; 7 bases map to TRBD1. The length of the CDR3 is 15 residues. The J segment lost 9 bases and the V segment lost 3 bases, leaving 8 bases of the junction unmatched. CDR1 is SNHLY and CDR2 is FYNNEI in the germline V gene. CDR3 loop: CASSDGQVGGSPLHF. DNA for the CDR3: TGTGCCAGCAGTGATGGACAGGTCGGGGGTTCACCCCTCCACTTT.

The CDR3, as DNA: TGTGCCAGCAGTGAAGCGCGGGGGAGGGAAGAGACCCAGTACTTC. Translating gives CASSEARGREETQYF. The gene calls are TRBV2 and TRBJ2-5; 7 bases map to TRBD2. The V and J ends lost 0 bases and 3 bases, in that order; junction bases with no gene match: 4. Germline CDR1 and CDR2: SNHLY and FYNNEI. There are 15 residues in the CDR3. The complete variable domain, with remaining parts taken from reference TRBV2 and TRBJ2-5, reads EPEVTQTPSHQVTQMGQEVILRCVPISNHLYFYWYRQILGQKVEFLVSFYNNEISEKSEIFDDQFSVERPDGSNFTLKIRSTKLEDSAMYFCASSEARGREETQYFGPGTRLLVL.

V gene TRBV4-1 combines with J gene TRBJ2-2; D remains ambiguous. Germline CDR1 MGHRA, CDR2 YSYEKL. This CDR3 comprises 12 residues. V lost 2 bases and J 5 bases, leaving 3 bases between the germline ends. CDR3 protein: CASSQTTGELFF. CDR3 DNA sequence: TGCGCCAGCAGCCAAACAACCGGGGAGCTGTTTTTT.

The rearrangement joins TRBV19 to TRBJ1-2, with a tentative D call TRBD1 (6 bases). CDR1 is LNHDA, CDR2 SQIVND, per germline (reference sequence). The V gene lost 6 bases and the J gene lost 0 bases, with 11 bases spanning the gap. This CDR3 contains 14 residues. The CDR3 DNA sequence: TGTGCCAGTAGAGACAGGCTCGCTAACTATGGCTACACCTTC. Translation: CASRDRLANYGYTF.